This T cell receptor beta chain was captured by sequencing in a study of blood T cell repertoires in COVID-19. The overall study: From the United States, Italy and Spain came samples of acute and convalescent COVID-19. Sources were T cells, B-cell-depleted T cells, or PBMCs; the material itself was cDNA or gDNA.

The J segment lost 2 bases and the V segment lost 5 bases, leaving 5 bases of the junction unmatched. Germline values: CDR1 LNHDA, CDR2 SQIVND (reference sequence). This CDR3 is 15 amino acids long. Using immunoSEQ multiplex PCR, the repertoire was profiled, and TCRdb retains in-frame clones only, with some absent. The table lists some 50,000 clones, roughly nine tenths of them singletons, with 6.4% in the top ten. The sample comprised peripheral blood. This chain links TRBV19 with TRBJ1-2; 10 bases match TRBD1. This sequence was found in a man in his 70s with active COVID-19. Here the CDR3 DNA reads TGTGCCAGTAGTTTCCCGGGACAGGGGAACTATGGCTACACCTTC. Translated, it gives CASSFPGQGNYGYTF.